These 17 T cell receptor beta chains originate from one sample sequenced in a study of T cell responses to AZD1222 COVID-19 vaccine. Measured with immunoSEQ multiplex PCR; TCRdb has only the in-frame clones, and not every one. The table includes about 100,000 clones, more than 75% detected once. The sequenced sample was peripheral blood, obtained on day 0 of AZD1222 vaccination. These receptors were taken from an adult in good health.

This chain connects TRBV19 to TRBJ1-3; D not certain. The CDR3 is 14 amino acids. Per the germline V gene, CDR1 is LNHDA and CDR2 is SQIVND (reference sequence). The V and J ends lost 5 bases and 0 bases respectively, with 8 bases between them. The CDR3 nucleotides read TGTGCCAGTAGTGCCGGGTTCTCTGGAAACACCATATATTTT. Its protein product is CASSAGFSGNTIYF.

This chain links TRBV19 with TRBJ1-2; D possibly corresponds to TRBD1 (5 bases). This CDR3 is built from 15 residues. CDR1 LNHDA and CDR2 SQIVND come from the germline V gene (reference sequence). Trimming pared 6 bases from V and 3 bases from J, leaving 17 bases between. CDR3 coding DNA: TGTGCCAGTAGATTGGGCAGGGTAGGCGACTATGGCTACACCTTC. Residues: CASRLGRVGDYGYTF. Full variable domain (outside the CDR3, taken from reference TRBV19 and TRBJ1-2): DGGITQSPKYLFRKEGQNVTLSCEQNLNHDAMYWYRQDPGQGLRLIYYSQIVNDFQKGDIAEGYSVSREKKESFPLTVTSAQKNPTAFYLCASRLGRVGDYGYTFGSGTRLTVV.

The gene calls are TRBV5-4 and TRBJ2-1; D not certain. V lost 4 bases and J lost 0, with 5 bases in between. The CDR3 runs 13 residues. From germline, CDR1 is SGHNT and CDR2 YYREEE (reference sequence). This chain's CDR3 is CASSRSSYNEQFF. In DNA form, the CDR3 reads TGTGCCAGCAGCCGAAGCTCCTACAATGAGCAGTTCTTC.

The V gene is TRBV14, the J gene TRBJ1-1; D is unresolved. The germline gives CDR1 SGHDN, CDR2 FVKESK. The V and J ends lost 1 base and 3 bases respectively, with 6 bases between them. The CDR3 is 13 amino acids. The CDR3 protein is CASSQALYTEAFF. The CDR3 nucleotides read TGTGCCAGCAGCCAAGCCCTCTACACTGAAGCTTTCTTT.

J is TRBJ2-1 and V is TRBV7-2; no reliable D call. This CDR3 has 12 amino acids. Trimming removed 3 bases from V and 9 bases from J, with 9 bases in between. CDR1 and CDR2 (germline): SGHTA, FQGNSA. CDR3 nucleotide sequence: TGTGCCAGCAGCTTCTCGCGGCTTGAGCAGTTCTTC. It encodes CASSFSRLEQFF.

The chain carries TRBV6-5 and TRBJ1-5; 8 bases fit TRBD1. The CDR3 totals 16 residues. CDR1 MNHEY and CDR2 SVGAGI come from the germline V gene. V trimming: 2 bases; J trimming: 6 bases; junction bases outside the gene matches: 9. CDR3: CASSYMLTGGGQPQHF. For the CDR3, the DNA is TGTGCCAGCAGTTACATGCTAACAGGGGGTGGTCAGCCCCAGCATTTT.

The chain uses TRBV19 and TRBJ1-2; D remains unclear. The V gene lost 2 bases and the J gene lost 4 bases, with 8 bases spanning the gap. The CDR3 consists of 13 residues. Germline-derived CDR1 and CDR2 are LNHDA and SQIVND (reference sequence). The CDR3 region is CASSIRSAYGYTF. The CDR3 nucleotides are TGTGCCAGTAGTATACGGTCTGCCTATGGCTACACCTTC. The complete variable domain, with remaining parts taken from reference TRBV19 and TRBJ1-2, reads DGGITQSPKYLFRKEGQNVTLSCEQNLNHDAMYWYRQDPGQGLRLIYYSQIVNDFQKGDIAEGYSVSREKKESFPLTVTSAQKNPTAFYLCASSIRSAYGYTFGSGTRLTVV.

V usage is TRBV7-6 and J usage is TRBJ2-7, with D perhaps matching TRBD2 (5 bases). The length of the CDR3 is 14 residues. CDR1 SGHVS and CDR2 FNYEAQ come from the germline V gene. Trimming took off 1 base at V and 3 bases at J, with 10 bases between the two ends. The CDR3 is CASSLEDRDYEQYF. CDR3 DNA sequence: TGTGCCAGCAGCTTAGAGGATCGGGACTACGAGCAGTACTTC.

The V gene is TRBV5-6, the J gene TRBJ2-5, with D tentatively TRBD2 (6 bases). Per the germline V gene, CDR1 is SGHDT and CDR2 is YYEEEE. V gave up 5 bases and J gave up 1 base, with 27 bases separating them. There are 19 residues in the CDR3. CDR3 region: CASRFEVRVTRPSQETQYF. CDR3 nucleotide sequence: TGTGCCAGCAGGTTTGAGGTTCGAGTGACTAGGCCCTCCCAAGAGACCCAGTACTTC.

V usage is TRBV2 and J usage is TRBJ2-3; TRBD2 is a possible D gene (6 bases). V was cut by 2 bases and J by 5 bases, with 14 bases left in between. CDR1 is SNHLY, CDR2 FYNNEI, per germline. The CDR3 sequence is 15 residues long. CDR3 coding DNA: TGTGCCAGCAGTGAATTTGGAGGGGCGGAAGATACGCAGTATTTT. Translating it yields CASSEFGGAEDTQYF.

The V and J genes are TRBV7-6 and TRBJ1-6; D not resolved. The germline gives CDR1 SGHVS, CDR2 FNYEAQ. This CDR3 region has 13 residues. Trimming removed 2 bases at V and 13 bases at J, with 12 bases between. For the CDR3, the DNA is TGTGCCAGCAGCTTACTCGGAGGGTTCCCCCTCCACTTT. It is translated as CASSLLGGFPLHF.

The chain has TRBV2 and TRBJ2-2; TRBD1 agrees at 10 bases. Germline V gives CDR1 SNHLY, CDR2 FYNNEI. The CDR3 extends over 15 amino acids. After removal of 6 bases from V and 6 bases from J, the junction contained 7 bases not matched to a gene. This CDR3 is CASSSRQGAAGELFF. The DNA of the CDR3 is TGTGCCAGCAGCTCCCGACAGGGGGCCGCCGGGGAGCTGTTTTTT.

The chain is built from TRBV15 and TRBJ2-5; D is possibly TRBD2 (5 bases). Per the germline V gene, CDR1 is LNHNV and CDR2 is YYDKDF (reference sequence). The CDR3 consists of 14 residues. V gave up 1 base and J gave up 2 bases, with 8 bases separating them. As DNA, the CDR3 is TGTGCCACCAGCAGAGGGACTGGACAAGAGACCCAGTACTTC. This translates into CATSRGTGQETQYF. Full variable domain (rest looked up from reference TRBV15 and TRBJ2-5): DAMVIQNPRYQVTQFGKPVTLSCSQTLNHNVMYWYQQKSSQAPKLLFHYYDKDFNNEADTPDNFQSRRPNTSFCFLDIRSPGLGDTAMYLCATSRGTGQETQYFGPGTRLLVL.

The chain joins TRBV24-1 to TRBJ2-5; 12 bases map to TRBD2. CDR1 is KGHDR, CDR2 SFDVKD, per germline. This CDR3 comprises 16 residues. With 3 bases clipped from V and 5 bases from J, the junction kept 6 bases outside the gene matches. CDR3 nucleotide sequence: TGTGCCACCAGTGATACCGGACTAGCGGGGTTCGAGACCCAGTACTTC. Residues: CATSDTGLAGFETQYF.

The chain has TRBV4-3 and TRBJ2-1, with 7 bases that match TRBD2. Germline V gene lookup returns CDR1 LGHNA and CDR2 YSLEER. The junction had 10 bases not matched to a gene; V was cut back by 1 base and J by 4 bases. The CDR3 sequence is 17 residues long. This CDR3 is CASSQGPAGTNYNEQFF. The CDR3 coding sequence is TGCGCCAGCAGCCAAGGCCCAGCCGGGACTAATTACAATGAGCAGTTCTTC.

This chain links TRBV5-5 with TRBJ1-5, with D possibly TRBD1 on 6 matching bases. With 4 bases removed from V and 2 bases from J, the gap between germline ends came to 16 bases. Germline-derived CDR1 and CDR2 are SGHKS and YYEKEE (reference sequence). The length of the CDR3 is 16 residues. CDR3 in amino acids: CASSPSGGAGNQPQHF. The CDR3 DNA reads TGTGCCAGCAGCCCTTCCGGGGGGGCGGGCAATCAGCCCCAGCATTTT. The full variable domain, completed using reference TRBV5-5 and TRBJ1-5, is DAGVTQSPTHLIKTRGQQVTLRCSPISGHKSVSWYQQVLGQGPQFIFQYYEKEERGRGNFPDRFSARQFPNYSSELNVNALLLGDSALYLCASSPSGGAGNQPQHFGDGTRLSIL.

The chain links TRBV29-1 to TRBJ1-1; maybe TRBD1 (6 bases). CDR1 is SQVTM and CDR2 is ANQGSEA in the germline V gene. The CDR3 spans 13 residues. V lost 6 bases and J 3 bases, leaving 14 bases between the germline ends. The CDR3 DNA reads as TGCAGCGTAGATACAGGGCGAGACACTGAAGCTTTCTTT. It is translated as CSVDTGRDTEAFF.